These T cell receptor beta chains were read from a single sample in a study of blood T cell repertoires in COVID-19. Repertoires were generated with immunoSEQ multiplex PCR, while TCRdb's copy carries only in-frame clones and drops some. The table includes fewer than 350,000 clones, roughly 90% detected once. The sequencing input was PBMCs or T cells enriched from blood (not recorded which). These receptors were collected from a woman aged 30 to 39 who had been exposed to COVID-19. The conserved cysteine and the conserved F or W are not part of the CDR3 here. Each record gives: CDR3 length, J gene, V gene, D gene, CDR3 protein. The D gene is left open where the match is weak.

11 TRBJ1-2 TRBV19 . ASSIALNYGYT
14 TRBJ2-1 TRBV14 . ASSHTRKSSYNEQF
13 TRBJ2-1 TRBV19 TRBD2 ASRTSRLAGEPLF
12 TRBJ1-2 TRBV18 TRBD1 ASSPGQENYGYT
9 TRBJ2-1 TRBV3-1/TRBV3-2 . ASSQLYEQF
13 TRBJ2-5 TRBV27 . ASSSRRLNQETQY
10 TRBJ1-4 TRBV12-3/TRBV12-4 . ASSWTDEKLF
14 TRBJ2-1 TRBV9 TRBD2 ASSVTGTSGSNEQF
16 TRBJ2-1 TRBV27 TRBD2 ASSFGLAGWGSYNEQF
14 TRBJ1-4 TRBV24-1 TRBD1 ATSDFTGTGNEKLF
14 TRBJ2-2 TRBV19 TRBD2 ASSIWTSENTGELF
11 TRBJ1-1 TRBV24-1 TRBD1 ATRDRGNTEAF
13 TRBJ2-1 TRBV10-1 . ASSDGQSSYNEQF
13 TRBJ1-1 TRBV18 . ASSPLREVNTEAF
14 TRBJ2-7 TRBV28 TRBD2 ASIPKVAGGLYEQY
12 TRBJ1-2 TRBV13 . ASSSASGIWGYT
10 TRBJ1-1 TRBV5-1 . ASSLGGIEAF
13 TRBJ1-2 TRBV7-9 TRBD1 ASSSSSGTGVGYT
11 TRBJ2-5 TRBV10-3 . AISAREGETQY
13 TRBJ2-1 TRBV11-3 TRBD2 ASSSVPSGSYEQF
13 TRBJ1-1 TRBV6-5 TRBD1 ASSYLGQGNTEAF
8 TRBJ1-2 TRBV28 . ASRLYGYT
14 TRBJ1-6 TRBV4-2 . ASSQESELYNSPLH
13 TRBJ1-5 TRBV2 TRBD1 ASSGWGTVEQPQH
12 TRBJ2-7 TRBV10-3 TRBD1 AISESGQGPLRN
12 TRBJ2-5 TRBV7-9 TRBD1 ASIEGQYEETQY
13 TRBJ1-6 TRBV28 . ASSPGASYNSPLH
19 TRBJ2-7 TRBV4-1 TRBD2 ASSQEGHTRISGSYPYEQY
14 TRBJ2-7 TRBV4-2 . ASSQGSDVGSYEQY
16 TRBJ2-7 TRBV28 TRBD1 ASSTPPGQGAQSYEQY
12 TRBJ2-3 TRBV5-1 . ASSRLDSTDTQY
14 TRBJ2-1 TRBV15 TRBD2 ATSRDRTSGHNEQF
14 TRBJ1-1 TRBV6-5 TRBD1 ASSYSTRTGNTEAF